This is a list of T cell receptor beta chains from one sample in a study of cytomegalovirus exposure and HLA in healthy donors. Generated by immunoSEQ multiplex PCR, the TCRdb table keeps only in-frame clones and is missing some. The table lists approximately 190,000 clones, 60% to 80% of them singletons, with approximately 2% in the top ten. The sequenced sample was PBMCs. The receptors come from a woman aged 25 to 39 in good health and CMV-seropositive. The CDR3 runs from the conserved cysteine through the conserved F or W. Each record gives: CDR3 protein, CDR3 DNA, J gene, D gene, V gene, clone size. The D gene is left open where the match is weak. Not every row has a clone size; where given, it reads once, few, many or a size class.

CDR3 protein: CASSGVGQGGRKTQYF; CDR3 DNA: TGTGCCAGCAGTGGAGTGGGACAGGGAGGTAGGAAGACCCAGTACTTC; J gene: TRBJ2-5; D gene: TRBD1; V gene: TRBV6-1; clone size: .
CDR3 protein: CASRITSNSGNTIYF; CDR3 DNA: TGTGCCAGCAGAATTACTAGTAACTCTGGAAACACCATATATTTT; J gene: TRBJ1-3; D gene: .; V gene: TRBV28; clone size: .
CDR3 protein: CASSLDRETQYF; CDR3 DNA: TGTGCCAGCAGCTTAGATAGAGAGACCCAGTACTTC; J gene: TRBJ2-5; D gene: .; V gene: TRBV7-2; clone size: .
CDR3 protein: CASSQVGGGGYEQYF; CDR3 DNA: TGCGCCAGCAGCCAAGTAGGCGGCGGGGGGTACGAGCAGTACTTC; J gene: TRBJ2-7; D gene: TRBD2; V gene: TRBV4-1; clone size: .
CDR3 protein: CASSQDRTGELFF; CDR3 DNA: TGTGCCAGCAGCCAAGATCGCACCGGGGAGCTGTTTTTT; J gene: TRBJ2-2; D gene: .; V gene: TRBV4-2; clone size: once
CDR3 protein: CASSLVAGANYGYTF; CDR3 DNA: TGTGCCAGCAGTTTGGTAGCGGGGGCTAACTATGGCTACACCTTC; J gene: TRBJ1-2; D gene: .; V gene: TRBV28; clone size: .
CDR3 protein: CASSQQVNTEAFF; CDR3 DNA: TGTGCCAGCAGCCAACAGGTGAACACTGAAGCTTTCTTT; J gene: TRBJ1-1; D gene: .; V gene: TRBV2; clone size: .
CDR3 protein: CASWLRGNEYEQYF; CDR3 DNA: TGTGCCAGCTGGTTAAGGGGGAATGAATACGAGCAGTACTTC; J gene: TRBJ2-7; D gene: .; V gene: TRBV2; clone size: once
CDR3 protein: CASSSLKRRDEQYF; CDR3 DNA: TGTGCCAGCAGTTCATTAAAACGCAGGGACGAGCAGTACTTC; J gene: TRBJ2-7; D gene: .; V gene: TRBV6-5; clone size: .
CDR3 protein: CASSPVIGLAGGETQYF; CDR3 DNA: TGTGCCAGCAGTCCCGTCATCGGACTAGCGGGAGGCGAGACCCAGTACTTC; J gene: TRBJ2-5; D gene: TRBD2; V gene: TRBV2; clone size: .
CDR3 protein: CASSEGTSGSYEQYF; CDR3 DNA: TGTGCCAGCAGTGAGGGGACTAGTGGCTCCTACGAGCAGTACTTC; J gene: TRBJ2-7; D gene: TRBD2; V gene: TRBV6-1; clone size: .
CDR3 protein: CASSHRRTGVSYEQYF; CDR3 DNA: TGTGCCAGCAGCCATAGAAGGACAGGGGTGTCCTACGAGCAGTACTTC; J gene: TRBJ2-7; D gene: TRBD1; V gene: TRBV14; clone size: .
CDR3 protein: CAISVGQSGGYGYTF; CDR3 DNA: TGTGCCATCAGTGTGGGACAGTCGGGGGGGTATGGCTACACCTTC; J gene: TRBJ1-2; D gene: TRBD1; V gene: TRBV10-3; clone size: .
CDR3 protein: CASGTGDATNEKLFF; CDR3 DNA: TGTGCCAGTGGGACAGGGGATGCAACTAATGAAAAACTGTTTTTT; J gene: TRBJ1-4; D gene: TRBD1; V gene: TRBV19; clone size: .
CDR3 protein: CASSTPGTKGAGELFF; CDR3 DNA: TGTGCCAGCAGCACACCCGGGACGAAGGGGGCCGGGGAGCTGTTTTTT; J gene: TRBJ2-2; D gene: .; V gene: TRBV5-4; clone size: .
CDR3 protein: CASRTLAGTDTQYF; CDR3 DNA: TGTGCCAGCAGAACACTAGCGGGAACAGATACGCAGTATTTT; J gene: TRBJ2-3; D gene: TRBD2; V gene: TRBV6-8; clone size: .
CDR3 protein: CASSTDRGPWETQYF; CDR3 DNA: TGTGCCAGCAGCACAGACAGGGGGCCATGGGAGACCCAGTACTTC; J gene: TRBJ2-5; D gene: TRBD1; V gene: TRBV2; clone size: .
CDR3 protein: CASRSIRDFKQGDEQFF; CDR3 DNA: TGTGCCAGCAGGTCGATCCGGGACTTCAAGCAGGGGGATGAGCAGTTCTTC; J gene: TRBJ2-1; D gene: .; V gene: TRBV11-2; clone size: .
CDR3 protein: CASSHPLTSGGFNEQFF; CDR3 DNA: TGCGCCAGCAGCCATCCCTTGACTAGCGGGGGGTTCAATGAGCAGTTCTTC; J gene: TRBJ2-1; D gene: TRBD2; V gene: TRBV4-3; clone size: .
CDR3 protein: CASSVDTGGPYGYTF; CDR3 DNA: TGTGCCAGCAGCGTAGATACAGGGGGCCCCTATGGCTACACCTTC; J gene: TRBJ1-2; D gene: TRBD1; V gene: TRBV9; clone size: .
CDR3 protein: CASSLQRQGASRAFF; CDR3 DNA: TGTGCCAGCAGCTTGCAACGACAGGGGGCTAGTCGAGCTTTCTTT; J gene: TRBJ1-1; D gene: TRBD1; V gene: TRBV5-5; clone size: .
CDR3 protein: CASSGQGRNGYTF; CDR3 DNA: TGTGCCAGCAGTGGACAGGGAAGAAATGGCTACACCTTC; J gene: TRBJ1-2; D gene: TRBD1; V gene: TRBV4-2; clone size: .
CDR3 protein: CASSLGETLTNYGYTF; CDR3 DNA: TGCGCCAGCAGCTTGGGTGAGACACTTACTAACTATGGCTACACCTTC; J gene: TRBJ1-2; D gene: .; V gene: TRBV5-1; clone size: .
CDR3 protein: CASSNSRAYYGYTF; CDR3 DNA: TGTGCCAGCAGCAATTCGAGGGCTTACTATGGCTACACCTTC; J gene: TRBJ1-2; D gene: .; V gene: TRBV5-6; clone size: .
CDR3 protein: CASSQQGAQHYEQYF; CDR3 DNA: TGTGCCAGCAGCCAGCAGGGGGCCCAACACTACGAGCAGTACTTC; J gene: TRBJ2-7; D gene: TRBD1; V gene: TRBV7-2; clone size: .
CDR3 protein: CASSFLGIGQGSYEQYF; CDR3 DNA: TGTGCCAGCAGCTTCCTGGGTATCGGGCAGGGGAGCTACGAGCAGTACTTC; J gene: TRBJ2-7; D gene: .; V gene: TRBV5-6; clone size: .
CDR3 protein: CASSLGQGTGKLFF; CDR3 DNA: TGTGCCAGCAGCCTAGGTCAGGGAACCGGAAAACTGTTTTTT; J gene: TRBJ1-4; D gene: .; V gene: TRBV7-2; clone size: .
CDR3 protein: CAWAQRGTLNQPQHF; CDR3 DNA: TGTGCCTGGGCCCAGAGAGGGACTCTCAATCAGCCCCAGCATTTT; J gene: TRBJ1-5; D gene: .; V gene: TRBV30; clone size: .
CDR3 protein: CASSFSGQVEAFF; CDR3 DNA: TGTGCCAGCAGTTTCTCGGGACAGGTGGAAGCTTTCTTT; J gene: TRBJ1-1; D gene: TRBD1; V gene: TRBV28; clone size: .
CDR3 protein: CASRIGRTVSYEQYF; CDR3 DNA: TGTGCCAGCAGGATCGGGAGGACCGTCTCCTACGAGCAGTACTTC; J gene: TRBJ2-7; D gene: TRBD2; V gene: TRBV2; clone size: .
CDR3 protein: CSALLEDRGKYEQYF; CDR3 DNA: TGCAGCGCCCTCTTGGAGGACAGGGGGAAGTACGAGCAGTACTTC; J gene: TRBJ2-7; D gene: TRBD1; V gene: TRBV29-1; clone size: .
CDR3 protein: CASSPGLAGYTQYF; CDR3 DNA: TGTGCCAGCAGCCCGGGACTAGCGGGTTATACGCAGTATTTT; J gene: TRBJ2-3; D gene: TRBD2; V gene: TRBV4-2; clone size: .
CDR3 protein: CASSQLAGAGETQYF; CDR3 DNA: TGCGCCAGCAGCCAACTAGCGGGAGCTGGCGAGACCCAGTACTTC; J gene: TRBJ2-5; D gene: TRBD2; V gene: TRBV5-1; clone size: .